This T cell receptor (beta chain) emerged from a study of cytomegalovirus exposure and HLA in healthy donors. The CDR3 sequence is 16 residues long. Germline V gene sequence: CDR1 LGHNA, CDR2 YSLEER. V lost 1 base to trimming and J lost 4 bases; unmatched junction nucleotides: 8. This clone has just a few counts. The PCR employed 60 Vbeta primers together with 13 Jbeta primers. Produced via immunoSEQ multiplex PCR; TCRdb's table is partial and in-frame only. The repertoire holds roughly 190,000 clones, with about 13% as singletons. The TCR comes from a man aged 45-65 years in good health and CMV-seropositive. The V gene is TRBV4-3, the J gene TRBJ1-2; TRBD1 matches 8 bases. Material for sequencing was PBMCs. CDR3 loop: CASSQGTGMGFYGYTF. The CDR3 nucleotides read TGCGCCAGCAGCCAAGGGACAGGGATGGGGTTCTATGGCTACACCTTC.